This T cell receptor beta chain was captured in a study of blood T cell repertoires in COVID-19. Turning to the study itself: Acute-phase and convalescent COVID-19 samples originated in the United States, Italy and Spain. Nucleic acid was either cDNA or gDNA, and it came from T cells, B-cell-depleted T cells, or PBMCs.

Trimming removed 1 base from V and 10 bases from J, with 14 bases in between. The CDR3 spans 14 residues. Germline lookup yields CDR1 GTSNPN and CDR2 SVGIG (reference sequence). In the original workflow: Amplification from reference gene primers served as the basis for estimated nucleated cell counts. Produced via immunoSEQ multiplex PCR; TCRdb's table is partial and in-frame only. That table gives V, J and clone size, and the DNA gave D and trimming. The profile shows about 190,000 clones, roughly nine tenths of them singletons. The receptor comes from a man aged 30-40 years with acute or convalescent COVID-19. V gene TRBV30 combines with J gene TRBJ1-6; D is perhaps TRBD1 (6 bases). Material for sequencing was peripheral blood. This CDR3 is CAWSGGGFLSPLHF. CDR3 bases: TGTGCCTGGAGTGGAGGGGGTTTTCTCTCACCCCTCCACTTT.